Following are 22 T cell receptor beta chains from one sample sequenced in a study of early T cells in non-severe SARS-CoV-2 infection. TCRdb re-analysed the 5' RACE reads in MiXCR, keeping a single row per CDR3 protein. The table lists approximately 22,000 distinct CDR3 sequences, 5.7% of them singletons. Here the sequenced sample was whole blood, taken at baseline. Source of these receptors: an adult who was a healthcare worker with PCR-confirmed SARS-CoV-2 infection or an uninfected control (not recorded which).

This chain links TRBV5-1 with TRBJ2-2; D gene unclear. The V gene's germline CDR1 is SGHRS and CDR2 YFSETQ. Trimming took off 0 bases at V and 8 bases at J, with 11 bases between the two ends. This CDR3 region has 14 residues. CDR3 in DNA: TGCGCCAGCAGCTTGGAGCCGGGCCGGGGGGAGCTGTTTTTT. Translation: CASSLEPGRGELFF.

The gene calls are TRBV15 and TRBJ1-1, with D uncertain. V lost 3 bases and J 6 bases, leaving 17 bases between the germline ends. CDR3 length: 15 residues. From germline, CDR1 is LNHNV and CDR2 YYDKDF (reference sequence). CDR3 sequence reads: CATSRLGEQLAEAFF. DNA for the CDR3: TGTGCCACCAGCAGGTTAGGAGAACAGCTCGCTGAAGCTTTCTTT.

This clonotype appeared a few times. The chain has TRBV12-3 or TRBV12-4 and TRBJ2-7; no definite D call. V was shortened by 8 bases and J by 3 bases, with 8 bases between the two germline ends. CDR3 length: 11 residues. Written as DNA, the CDR3 is TGTGCCAGCTCGTTCCACTACGAGCAGTACTTC. Protein sequence: CASSFHYEQYF.

This sequence joins TRBV5-4 and TRBJ2-2, with unresolved D. The CDR3 runs 17 residues. The V end lost 0 bases, the J end lost 0 bases, and 12 bases lay between the germline ends. Germline loops: CDR1 SGHNT, CDR2 YYREEE (reference sequence). The CDR3 sequence: CASSLEAGWANTGELFF. DNA for the CDR3: TGTGCCAGCAGCTTGGAGGCCGGATGGGCGAACACCGGGGAGCTGTTTTTT.

In its sample, this clonotype was seen many times. J is TRBJ1-4 and V is TRBV25-1, with D uncertain. CDR1 and CDR2 from the germline V gene are MGHDK and SYGVNS. The V end was cut by 0 bases, the J end by 6 bases, with 11 bases between. The CDR3 contains 15 residues. The CDR3 loop is CASSEYWGSDEKLFF. CDR3 in DNA: TGTGCCAGCAGTGAATATTGGGGTAGCGATGAAAAACTGTTTTTT.

This clonotype has more than one count but fewer than ten. The chain carries TRBV9 and TRBJ1-1, with D tentatively TRBD1 (5 bases). This CDR3 has 14 amino acids. The ends were cut back, 0 bases at V and 4 bases at J, with 10 bases in the middle. Germline V lookup: CDR1 SGDLS, CDR2 YYNGEE. Here the CDR3 reads CASSVDSRGTEAFF. In nucleotides, the CDR3 is TGTGCCAGCAGCGTAGATTCAAGGGGCACTGAAGCTTTCTTT.

The J gene is TRBJ1-3, the V gene TRBV20-1; tentative D call: TRBD1 (6 bases). The CDR3 is 14 residues long. CDR1 is DFQATT and CDR2 is SNEGSKA in the germline V gene (reference sequence). V lost 6 bases and J 6 bases, leaving 18 bases between the germline ends. In DNA form, the CDR3 reads TGCAGTGCCCCGCCGGCGGGGGCGGAAAACACCATATATTTT. Encoded protein: CSAPPAGAENTIYF.

This clonotype has only a few counts. The chain couples TRBV7-9 to TRBJ2-5, with D perhaps assigned TRBD1 or TRBD2 (6 bases each). CDR1 is SEHNR and CDR2 is FQNEAQ in the germline V gene (reference sequence). The CDR3 contains 16 residues. V lost 2 bases, J lost 4 bases, and 17 bases lay in between. CDR3 sequence: CASSLPSYGGLETQYF. The CDR3 DNA reads as TGTGCCAGCAGCTTACCCTCGTACGGGGGCTTAGAGACCCAGTACTTC.

This clonotype was counted between two and nine times. This chain connects TRBV5-4 to TRBJ2-2, with 7 bases that match TRBD1. Germline CDR1 SGHNT, CDR2 YYREEE (reference sequence). The CDR3 covers 16 residues. Losses at the gene ends were 0 bases for V and 7 bases for J; bases not matched to a gene: 9. For the CDR3, the DNA is TGTGCCAGCAGCTTGGAGCCAGGGGGTAGGAACGGGGAGCTGTTTTTT. This gives the protein CASSLEPGGRNGELFF.

The genes are TRBV7-2 and TRBJ1-1; TRBD1 might be the D (5 bases). The CDR3 covers 14 residues. CDR1 is SGHTA, CDR2 FQGNSA, per germline. Trimming left V 1 base short and J 11 bases short, with 17 bases between. CDR3 sequence: CASSLGVEGRAAFF. CDR3 sequence (DNA): TGTGCCAGCAGCTTAGGAGTCGAAGGCAGGGCGGCTTTCTTT.

The chain employs TRBV7-6 and TRBJ2-2; no clear D. CDR3 length: 15 amino acids. Germline loops: CDR1 SGHVS, CDR2 FNYEAQ. Trimming removed 2 bases from V and 2 bases from J, with 9 bases in between. CDR3 residues: CASSLFVGNTGELFF. CDR3 coding DNA: TGTGCCAGCAGCTTATTCGTAGGAAACACCGGGGAGCTGTTTTTT. Using reference TRBV7-6 and TRBJ2-2 for the parts outside the CDR3, the full variable domain is GAGVSQSPRYKVTKRGQDVALRCDPISGHVSLYWYRQALGQGPEFLTYFNYEAQQDKSGLPNDRFSAERPEGSISTLTIQRTEQRDSAMYRCASSLFVGNTGELFFGEGSRLTVL.

This clonotype was detected only a few times. The V call is TRBV7-2, the J call TRBJ2-6; D assignment may be TRBD1 or TRBD2 (5 bases each). Trimming stripped 5 bases from V and 2 bases from J, with 13 bases between. This CDR3 has 16 residues. Germline V CDR1 and CDR2: SGHTA, FQGNSA. As DNA, the CDR3 is TGTGCCAGCAGCCGGGAAGGCAGGGCTGGGGCCAACGTCCTGACTTTC. Protein product: CASSREGRAGANVLTF.

This clonotype showed up many times. This chain uses TRBV19 with TRBJ2-5; 9 nucleotides line up with TRBD1. CDR1 is LNHDA, CDR2 SQIVND, per germline (reference sequence). V dropped 5 bases and J dropped 5; count of bases not matched to a gene: 3. This CDR3 contains 13 residues. The CDR3 loop is CASSSQGAETQYF. The CDR3 DNA is TGTGCCAGTAGTTCACAGGGGGCGGAGACCCAGTACTTC. Based on the CDR3 plus reference TRBV19 and TRBJ2-5, the full variable domain is DGGITQSPKYLFRKEGQNVTLSCEQNLNHDAMYWYRQDPGQGLRLIYYSQIVNDFQKGDIAEGYSVSREKKESFPLTVTSAQKNPTAFYLCASSSQGAETQYFGPGTRLLVL.

This clonotype was counted a few times. This rearrangement joins TRBV6-6 to TRBJ2-7, with TRBD2 matching over 9 bases. CDR1 and CDR2 from the germline V gene are MNHNY and SVGAGI (reference sequence). The CDR3 extends over 15 amino acids. Germline trimming cut 0 bases from V and 4 bases from J; bases unmatched to any gene: 4. CDR3 coding DNA: TGTGCCAGCAGTTACTCTTCTAGCGGGGCTTACGAGCAGTACTTC. Its translation is CASSYSSSGAYEQYF.

This clonotype has a count of ten or more. The gene calls are TRBV30 and TRBJ2-7; tentatively, D is TRBD2 (6 bases). CDR3 length: 14 residues. V lost 2 bases to trimming and J lost 13 bases, with 24 bases between them. Germline V CDR1 and CDR2: GTSNPN, SVGIG (reference sequence). The DNA for the CDR3 is TGTGCCTGGAGTACCGGCAGGAGGGACTTTTTAGCCTACTTC. Translated, it gives CAWSTGRRDFLAYF. Variable domain in full (rest from reference TRBV30 and TRBJ2-7): SQTIHQWPATLVQPVGSPLSLECTVEGTSNPNLYWYRQAAGRGLQLLFYSVGIGQISSEVPQNLSASRPQDRQFILSSKKLLLSDSGFYLCAWSTGRRDFLAYFGPGTRLTVT.

This clonotype was seen repeatedly, ten times or more. The chain couples TRBV12-3 or TRBV12-4 to TRBJ1-1, with D unresolved. This CDR3 spans 12 amino acids. The V and J ends lost 5 bases and 2 bases respectively, with 6 bases between them. CDR3 region: CASSHPNTEAFF. CDR3 nucleotide sequence: TGTGCCAGCAGTCATCCCAACACTGAAGCTTTCTTT.

The sample holds many counts of this clonotype. This rearrangement joins TRBV24-1 to TRBJ2-1; no reliable D call. The V gene lost 3 bases and the J gene lost 5 bases, with 10 bases spanning the gap. CDR3 length equals 14 residues. CDR1 is KGHDR and CDR2 is SFDVKD in the germline V gene. The CDR3 loop reads CATSDPDAHNEQFF. CDR3 nucleotide sequence: TGTGCCACCAGTGATCCCGACGCGCACAATGAGCAGTTCTTC.

In this sample, this clonotype turned up a few times. This rearrangement joins TRBV19 to TRBJ2-1; D possibly corresponds to TRBD1 (6 bases). The V gene lost 7 bases and the J gene lost 1 base, with 14 bases spanning the gap. The CDR3 has 15 residues. Germline V gene data show CDR1 as LNHDA and CDR2 as SQIVND (reference sequence). DNA for the CDR3: TGTGCCAGTACCTACAGGGTATCATCCTACAATGAGCAGTTCTTC. Translated, it gives CASTYRVSSYNEQFF.

This clonotype was seen repeatedly, ten times or more. This sequence joins TRBV3-1 and TRBJ2-5; D uncertain. This CDR3 has 13 residues. V lost 4 bases to trimming and J lost 5 bases, with 11 bases between them. Looked up from germline, CDR1 is LGHDT and CDR2 is YNNKEL (reference sequence). CDR3 region: CASSLLVKETQYF. The CDR3 coding sequence is TGTGCCAGCAGCCTATTAGTTAAGGAGACCCAGTACTTC.

The V gene is TRBV5-1, the J gene TRBJ2-5; 8 bases align to TRBD2. The CDR3 is made up of 17 amino acids. With V trimmed by 3 bases and J by 1 base, 11 bases remained unmatched. Looked up from germline, CDR1 is SGHRS and CDR2 is YFSETQ. DNA for the CDR3: TGCGCCAGCAGCTCCCCTTCTAGCGGGTTCGCCCAAGAGACCCAGTACTTC. This codes for CASSSPSSGFAQETQYF. Looking up the rest from reference TRBV5-1 and TRBJ2-5 gives the full variable domain: KAGVTQTPRYLIKTRGQQVTLSCSPISGHRSVSWYQQTPGQGLQFLFEYFSETQRNKGNFPGRFSGRQFSNSRSEMNVSTLELGDSALYLCASSSPSSGFAQETQYFGPGTRLLVL.

This clonotype was recorded at least ten times. The gene calls are TRBV4-3 and TRBJ2-1, with no clear D. The CDR3 extends over 12 amino acids. Deletions cut 4 bases from V and 10 bases from J, with 11 bases between. Germline V gene data show CDR1 as LGHNA and CDR2 as YSLEER. CDR3 bases: TGCGCCAGCAGCCGTAAAGGCACGGAGCAGTTCTTC. Its protein is CASSRKGTEQFF.

This clonotype was seen many times. The chain links TRBV12-3 or TRBV12-4 to TRBJ1-5; TRBD1 might be the D (6 bases). Trimming removed 6 bases at V and 7 bases at J, with 13 bases between. CDR3 length: 13 amino acids. The CDR3 DNA reads TGTGCCAGCAGATCCACAGGGAACCAGCCCCAGCATTTT. Translation gives CASRSTGNQPQHF.